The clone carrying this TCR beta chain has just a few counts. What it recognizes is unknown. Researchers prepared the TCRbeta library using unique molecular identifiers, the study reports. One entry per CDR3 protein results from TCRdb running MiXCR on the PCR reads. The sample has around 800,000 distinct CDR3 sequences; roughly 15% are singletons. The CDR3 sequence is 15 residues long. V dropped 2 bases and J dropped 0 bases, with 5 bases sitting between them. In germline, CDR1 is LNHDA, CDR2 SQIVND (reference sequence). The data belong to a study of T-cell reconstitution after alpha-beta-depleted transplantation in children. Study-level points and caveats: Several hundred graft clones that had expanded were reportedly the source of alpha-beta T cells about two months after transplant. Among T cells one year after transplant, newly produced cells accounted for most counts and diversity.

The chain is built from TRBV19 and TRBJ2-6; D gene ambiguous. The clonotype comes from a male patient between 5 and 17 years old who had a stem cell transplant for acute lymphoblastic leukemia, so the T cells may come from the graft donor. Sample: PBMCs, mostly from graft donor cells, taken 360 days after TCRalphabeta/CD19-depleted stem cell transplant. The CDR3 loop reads CASSILGSGANVLTF. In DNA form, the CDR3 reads TGTGCCAGTAGTATATTAGGCTCTGGGGCCAACGTCCTGACTTTC. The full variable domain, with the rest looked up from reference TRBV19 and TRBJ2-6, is DGGITQSPKYLFRKEGQNVTLSCEQNLNHDAMYWYRQDPGQGLRLIYYSQIVNDFQKGDIAEGYSVSREKKESFPLTVTSAQKNPTAFYLCASSILGSGANVLTFGAGSRLTVL.